These 3 T cell receptor beta chains came from one sample sequenced in a study of blood T cell repertoires in COVID-19. Some clones are missing from TCRdb's copy, which holds only in-frame ones; the method was immunoSEQ multiplex PCR. The sample carries approximately 130,000 clones, roughly 81% recorded once. Material: peripheral blood. The receptors were gathered from a human donor in a cohort sampled during active COVID-19.

This clone was counted a single time. V and J are TRBV3-1 (or the pseudogene TRBV3-2) and TRBJ1-4; D not certain. The CDR3 totals 12 residues. From germline, CDR1 is LGHDT and CDR2 YNNKEL (reference sequence). V lost 0 bases, J lost 17 bases, and 13 bases lay in between. CDR3 sequence: CASSQDAGDLFF. CDR3 in DNA: TGTGCCAGCAGCCAAGACGCCGGGGATCTCTTTTTT.

The chain links TRBV5-1 to TRBJ1-1; D remains unclear. The CDR3 length is 15 residues. Deletions cut 0 bases from V and 0 bases from J, with 9 bases between. In germline, CDR1 is SGHRS, CDR2 YFSETQ. Here the CDR3 reads CASSLAVGVNTEAFF. DNA for the CDR3: TGCGCCAGCAGCTTGGCGGTAGGAGTGAACACTGAAGCTTTCTTT.

The chain carries TRBV27 and TRBJ2-7; 9 bases are a match to TRBD1. V was clipped by 4 bases and J by 3 bases; unmatched bases: 7. Germline CDR1 MNHEY, CDR2 SMNVEV (reference sequence). The CDR3 covers 15 residues. CDR3 region: CASSSRQGGFYEQYF. The CDR3 region has the DNA TGTGCCAGCAGTTCACGACAGGGGGGGTTCTACGAGCAGTACTTC.